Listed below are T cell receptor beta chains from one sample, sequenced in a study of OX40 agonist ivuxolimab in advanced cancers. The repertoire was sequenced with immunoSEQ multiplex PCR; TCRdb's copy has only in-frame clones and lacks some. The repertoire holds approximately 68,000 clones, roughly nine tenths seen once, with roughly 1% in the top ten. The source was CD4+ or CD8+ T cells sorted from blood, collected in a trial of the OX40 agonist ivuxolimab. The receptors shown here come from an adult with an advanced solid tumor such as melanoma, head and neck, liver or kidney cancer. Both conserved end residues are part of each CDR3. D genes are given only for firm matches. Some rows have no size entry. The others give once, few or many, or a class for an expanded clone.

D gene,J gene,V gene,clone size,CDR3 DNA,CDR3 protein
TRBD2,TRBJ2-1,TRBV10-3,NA,TGTGCCGTATCACTAGCGGGGGGGCACAATGAGCAGTTCTTC,CAVSLAGGHNEQFF
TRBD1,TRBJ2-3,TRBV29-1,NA,TGCAGCGTCGAAGGACAGGGCACAGATACGCAGTATTTT,CSVEGQGTDTQYF
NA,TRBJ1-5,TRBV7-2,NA,TGTGCCAGCAGCATACTACAGGGACAGCCCCAGCATTTT,CASSILQGQPQHF
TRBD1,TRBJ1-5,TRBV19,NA,TGTGCCAGTAGACCGACAGGGACTAGCAATCAGCCCCAGCATTTT,CASRPTGTSNQPQHF
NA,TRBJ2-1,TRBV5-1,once,TGCGCCAGCAGCTTAGATAATGAGCAGTTCTTC,CASSLDNEQFF
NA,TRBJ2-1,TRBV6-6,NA,TGTGCCAGCAGCCCCGGGGGTAATGAGCAGTTCTTC,CASSPGGNEQFF
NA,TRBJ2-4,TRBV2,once,TGTGCCAGCAGTGGGACTCAAGGGGCGAACATTCAGTACTTC,CASSGTQGANIQYF
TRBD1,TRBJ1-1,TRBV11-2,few,TGTGCCAGCAGAGGACAGGGGGCGAATACTGAAGCTTTCTTT,CASRGQGANTEAFF
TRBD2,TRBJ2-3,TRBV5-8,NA,TGTGCCAGCAGCCGAGGGACTAGCGGGGGCACAGATACGCAGTATTTT,CASSRGTSGGTDTQYF
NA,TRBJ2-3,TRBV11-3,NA,TGTGCCAGCAGCTTAAACAGGGCGCTAGCAACAGATACGCAGTATTTT,CASSLNRALATDTQYF
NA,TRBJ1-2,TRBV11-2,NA,TGTGCCAGCAGCCCGGGGTGGGGGAACTATGGCTACACCTTC,CASSPGWGNYGYTF
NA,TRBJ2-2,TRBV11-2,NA,TGTGCCAGCAGCTTCGTTAGCCCGAACACCGGGGAGCTGTTTTTT,CASSFVSPNTGELFF
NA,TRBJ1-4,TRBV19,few,TGTGCCAGTAGTGCCCTTGGGGGGAAACTGTTTTTT,CASSALGGKLFF
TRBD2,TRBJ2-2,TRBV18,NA,TGTGCCAGCTCACCCCGGGAGGAAGCGGGACTGTTTTTT,CASSPREEAGLFF
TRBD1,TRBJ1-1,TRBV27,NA,TGTGCCAGCAGTCCCTGGGGACAGGGCAAAGCTTTCTTT,CASSPWGQGKAFF
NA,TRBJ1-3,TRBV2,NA,TGTGCCAGCATGACATCGAAGGGAGCCTCAATCTCTGGAAACACCATATATTTT,CASMTSKGASISGNTIYF